One and the same sample provided the 26 T cell receptor beta chains below, sequenced in a study of T cell responses to AZD1222 COVID-19 vaccine. Some clones are missing from TCRdb's copy, which holds only in-frame ones; the method was immunoSEQ multiplex PCR. The table records some 100,000 clones, 85% to 90% of them present only once. The material was peripheral blood, obtained 28 days after the second AZD1222 dose. The origin of the receptors is an adult who received the AZD1222 COVID-19 vaccine.

The rearrangement links TRBV14 to TRBJ1-2; perhaps TRBD1 as D (5 bases). Germline CDR1 reads SGHDN; CDR2 reads FVKESK. The CDR3 length is 13 residues. Trimming shortened V by 4 bases and J by 8 bases, and 14 bases separated the two germline ends. The CDR3 reads CASSPRAGDGYTF. In DNA, the CDR3 is TGTGCCAGCAGCCCTAGGGCTGGGGACGGCTACACCTTC. The full variable domain, its missing parts supplied by reference TRBV14 and TRBJ1-2, is EAGVTQFPSHSVIEKGQTVTLRCDPISGHDNLYWYRRVMGKEIKFLLHFVKESKQDESGMPNNRFLAERTGGTYSTLKVQPAELEDSGVYFCASSPRAGDGYTFGSGTRLTVV.

This sequence joins TRBV20-1 and TRBJ2-7; no reliable D call. The V gene lost 3 bases and the J gene lost 4 bases, with 10 bases spanning the gap. CDR3 size: 12 residues. Germline V gene lookup returns CDR1 DFQATT and CDR2 SNEGSKA (reference sequence). DNA for the CDR3: TGCAGTGCTAGTCCGGTATTTTACGAGCAGTACTTC. Residues: CSASPVFYEQYF.

The V call is TRBV5-4, the J call TRBJ1-3; 8 bases fit TRBD1. The CDR3 contains 17 residues. Germline loops: CDR1 SGHNT, CDR2 YYREEE (reference sequence). With V trimmed by 4 bases and J by 0 bases, 9 bases remained unmatched. CDR3 region: CASSTQTGASSGNTIYF. DNA for the CDR3: TGTGCCAGCAGCACTCAGACAGGGGCGAGCTCTGGAAACACCATATATTTT.

The rearrangement joins TRBV6-6 to TRBJ1-5, with D possibly TRBD1 on 5 matching bases. Germline assignment: CDR1 MNHNY and CDR2 SVGAGI (reference sequence). The CDR3 totals 13 residues. V was shortened by 11 bases and J by 1 base, with 12 bases between the two germline ends. The CDR3 protein is CAGAGRSNQPQHF. The CDR3 DNA sequence: TGTGCCGGGGCGGGTCGGAGCAATCAGCCCCAGCATTTT.

This clone was seen a handful of times. The chain has TRBV11-2 and TRBJ2-7; 9 nucleotides agree with TRBD2. V was pared by 3 bases and J by 5 bases, with 8 bases of the junction left unmatched. Looked up from germline, CDR1 is SGHAT and CDR2 is FQNNGV. The CDR3 covers 15 residues. The CDR3: CASSFNSGGGNEQYF. Here the CDR3 DNA reads TGTGCCAGCAGCTTTAATAGCGGGGGAGGAAACGAGCAGTACTTC.

V usage is TRBV7-2 and J usage is TRBJ1-5; D not certain. Per germline, CDR1 SGHTA and CDR2 FQGNSA. V lost 4 bases and J lost 11, with 15 bases in between. The CDR3 is 13 amino acids. CDR3: CASSSDPVGAQHF. As DNA, the CDR3 is TGTGCCAGCAGCTCGGACCCGGTAGGAGCCCAGCATTTT.

This sequence joins TRBV7-8 and TRBJ1-5; D gene ambiguous. The CDR3 has 15 residues. V lost 2 bases, J lost 4 bases, and 12 bases lay in between. Germline values: CDR1 SGHVS, CDR2 FQNEAQ. The CDR3 loop reads CASSLKGHLNQPQHF. The CDR3 DNA sequence: TGTGCCAGCAGCTTAAAGGGCCACTTAAATCAGCCCCAGCATTTT.

The chain has TRBV18 and TRBJ2-3; TRBD2 matches 15 bases. Germline V CDR1 and CDR2: KGHSH, LQKENI. The CDR3 totals 20 residues. Germline trimming cut 1 base from V and 2 bases from J; bases unmatched to any gene: 10. Here the CDR3 DNA reads TGTGCCAGCTCACCACGCACTGGACTAGCGGGAGGGTCGAACACAGATACGCAGTATTTT. This sequence encodes CASSPRTGLAGGSNTDTQYF.

V and J are TRBV6-5 and TRBJ2-5, with 10 nucleotides matching TRBD1. CDR1 MNHEY and CDR2 SVGAGI come from the germline V gene. CDR3 length equals 15 residues. V was clipped by 2 bases and J by 1 base; unmatched bases: 1. The CDR3 region is CASSYRTGGQETQYF. DNA of the CDR3: TGTGCCAGCAGTTACCGGACAGGGGGCCAAGAGACCCAGTACTTC.

The chain carries TRBV30 and TRBJ1-2; possible D gene TRBD1, 6 bases. Germline V gives CDR1 GTSNPN, CDR2 SVGIG (reference sequence). This CDR3 region has 15 residues. V gave up 4 bases and J gave up 1 base, with 16 bases separating them. The CDR3 nucleotides are TGTGCCTGGACCGACAGGAGATTAAATAACTATGGCTACACCTTC. It codes for CAWTDRRLNNYGYTF.

The chain employs TRBV7-2 and TRBJ1-1; the D is unclear. V lost 3 bases, J lost 0 bases, and 8 bases lay in between. The CDR3 runs to 14 residues. Germline lookup yields CDR1 SGHTA and CDR2 FQGNSA. The CDR3 sequence: CASSFVSMNTEAFF. The DNA for the CDR3 is TGTGCCAGCAGCTTCGTCAGTATGAACACTGAAGCTTTCTTT.

The V gene is TRBV20-1, the J gene TRBJ1-1; no clear D. V shed 6 bases and J shed 7 bases, with 9 bases lying between them. This CDR3 has 10 amino acids. The germline gives CDR1 DFQATT, CDR2 SNEGSKA (reference sequence). In DNA form, the CDR3 reads TGCAGTGCAACCGTCCATGAAGCTTTCTTT. Protein sequence: CSATVHEAFF.

The count of this clone is one. The rearrangement links TRBV10-3 to TRBJ2-3, with 10 positions matching TRBD2. The length of the CDR3 is 21 residues. Looked up from germline, CDR1 is ENHRY and CDR2 is SYGVKD. Unmatched junction bases numbered 15, after V lost 0 bases and J lost 0 bases. The CDR3 region has the DNA TGTGCCATCAGTGAGTCGATTAGTGGGGTAGCGGGGGGCCCAAGCACAGATACGCAGTATTTT. It yields the protein CAISESISGVAGGPSTDTQYF.

This clone was seen a single time. CDR3 in DNA: TGTGCCAGCAGCTTGTACAGGGGGTCCTATGGCTACACCTTC. It translates to CASSLYRGSYGYTF. This chain connects TRBV5-4 to TRBJ1-2, with 8 bases lining up with TRBD1. The length of the CDR3 is 14 residues. V lost 1 base, J lost 4 bases, and 3 bases stayed unmatched. Per germline, CDR1 SGHNT and CDR2 YYREEE (reference sequence).

CDR3: CASSHPPGALSSGEQFF. CDR3 nucleotide sequence: TGCGCCAGCAGCCATCCTCCAGGGGCACTATCGTCGGGTGAGCAGTTCTTC. This sequence joins TRBV4-1 and TRBJ2-1; maybe TRBD1 (6 bases). From germline, CDR1 is MGHRA and CDR2 YSYEKL. The V and J ends lost 3 bases and 9 bases respectively, with 24 bases between them. CDR3 length: 17 residues.

The chain recombines TRBV6-6 with TRBJ1-1, with 7 bases that match TRBD1. From germline, CDR1 is MNHNY and CDR2 SVGAGI (reference sequence). This CDR3 comprises 12 residues. V shed 0 bases and J 8 bases; nucleotides not matched to a gene: 0. The chain's CDR3 is CASSYSDREAFF. CDR3 in DNA: TGTGCCAGCAGTTACTCGGACAGGGAAGCTTTCTTT.

The chain recombines TRBV19 with TRBJ2-3; 8 positions agree with TRBD1. V dropped 9 bases and J dropped 0; count of bases not matched to a gene: 5. This CDR3 has 14 residues. Per germline, CDR1 LNHDA and CDR2 SQIVND (reference sequence). The CDR3 sequence: CASGQGFSTDTQYF. In nucleotides, the CDR3 is TGTGCCAGCGGACAGGGTTTTAGCACAGATACGCAGTATTTT. The full variable domain, in which reference TRBV19 and TRBJ2-3 provide the parts outside the CDR3, is DGGITQSPKYLFRKEGQNVTLSCEQNLNHDAMYWYRQDPGQGLRLIYYSQIVNDFQKGDIAEGYSVSREKKESFPLTVTSAQKNPTAFYLCASGQGFSTDTQYFGPGTRLTVL.

The chain carries TRBV18 and TRBJ1-6, with TRBD1 matching over 7 bases. Looked up from germline, CDR1 is KGHSH and CDR2 is LQKENI. Losses at the gene ends were 5 bases for V and 9 bases for J; bases not matched to a gene: 10. CDR3 length: 15 residues. The CDR3 spells CASSSNRGRSSPLHF. CDR3 coding DNA: TGTGCCAGCTCAAGCAACAGGGGAAGGAGTTCACCCCTCCACTTT.

V is TRBV11-2 and J is TRBJ2-4; D uncertain. The CDR3 extends over 15 amino acids. CDR1 is SGHAT, CDR2 FQNNGV, per germline. V lost 2 bases and J lost 2, with 10 bases in between. CDR3 DNA: TGTGCCAGCAGCTTACTCGGCTGGTCCAAAAACATTCAGTACTTC. Amino acid sequence: CASSLLGWSKNIQYF.

The genes are TRBV13 and TRBJ1-1; possibly TRBD1 for D (5 bases). Trimming took off 1 base at V and 5 bases at J, with 35 bases between the two ends. CDR3 length: 22 amino acids. Germline lookup yields CDR1 PRHDT and CDR2 FYEKMQ (reference sequence). The CDR3 is CASSLEVAGGTRDLNAWTEAFF. CDR3 nucleotide sequence: TGTGCCAGCAGCTTAGAAGTGGCGGGTGGGACGCGGGACTTAAACGCATGGACTGAAGCTTTCTTT.

The chain carries TRBV6-2 or TRBV6-3 and TRBJ2-7; 7 nucleotides line up with TRBD2. Germline-derived CDR1 and CDR2 are MNHEY and SVGEGT. J gave up 5 bases and V 3 bases, and 10 bases lay outside the gene matches. This CDR3 contains 15 residues. The CDR3 region has the DNA TGTGCCAGCAGTTATACGGGCGGGAGCTCAGACGAGCAGTACTTC. Encoded protein: CASSYTGGSSDEQYF.

The rearrangement joins TRBV27 to TRBJ2-1; D might be TRBD2 (6 bases). V lost 3 bases and J 1 base, leaving 19 bases between the germline ends. The CDR3 is 18 residues long. CDR1 is MNHEY and CDR2 is SMNVEV in the germline V gene (reference sequence). The CDR3 spells CASSFRARGSGSYNEQFF. For the CDR3, the DNA is TGTGCCAGCAGTTTCAGGGCCCGGGGGAGCGGGTCCTACAATGAGCAGTTCTTC.

This chain uses TRBV14 with TRBJ2-2, with D maybe TRBD2 (5 bases). V lost 4 bases and J 2 bases, leaving 17 bases between the germline ends. This CDR3 has 17 residues. Looked up from germline, CDR1 is SGHDN and CDR2 is FVKESK. The CDR3 protein is CASSPRASPFNTGELFF. The CDR3 region has the DNA TGTGCCAGCAGCCCTCGCGCTAGCCCGTTTAACACCGGGGAGCTGTTTTTT.

The V and J genes are TRBV19 and TRBJ1-1; 12 bases line up with TRBD1. Germline lookup yields CDR1 LNHDA and CDR2 SQIVND (reference sequence). The CDR3 sequence is 14 residues long. The V gene end was trimmed by 7 bases and the J gene end by 5 bases; junction bases not matched to a gene: 5. For the CDR3, the DNA is TGTGCCAGTATTAGGGACAGGGGGCGAACTGAAGCTTTCTTT. Translation gives CASIRDRGRTEAFF.

This chain connects TRBV18 to TRBJ1-3; D gene ambiguous. From germline, CDR1 is KGHSH and CDR2 LQKENI. This CDR3 is built from 14 residues. V lost 8 bases to trimming and J lost 2 bases, with 13 bases between them. The CDR3 loop reads CASKKPGTGNTIYF. The DNA of the CDR3 is TGTGCCAGCAAAAAACCGGGGACTGGAAACACCATATATTTT.

This chain links TRBV30 with TRBJ2-7; D remains ambiguous. The CDR3 runs to 15 residues. V dropped 0 bases and J dropped 5 bases, with 17 bases sitting between them. CDR1 and CDR2 (germline): GTSNPN, SVGIG (reference sequence). For the CDR3, the DNA is TGTGCCTGGAGTGTACGCATGCCGGCAAGAAACGAGCAGTACTTC. As protein: CAWSVRMPARNEQYF.